This TCR beta chain was documented in a study of cytotoxic CD8 clonotypes in ibrutinib-treated CLL. Study information: Included were 11 to 12 relapsed/refractory and about 14 treatment-naive patients, of whom about 18 were IGHV unmutated. Overall study findings and caveats: Patients had baseline clonality above age-matched healthy donors, and this clonality moved with circulating CD8+ T-cell counts. Clonality was higher at ibrutinib response and returned toward baseline at progression.

Assay: immunoSEQ multiplex PCR; the TCRdb copy retains only in-frame clones and omits some. The sample carries fewer than 300,000 clones, around 76% recorded once. Germline lookup yields CDR1 MDHEN and CDR2 SYDVKM. Both ends counted, the CDR3 spans 11 residues. Genomic DNA for TCR beta libraries, around 1.9 micrograms, came from cryopreserved PBMCs. A note on this clone: Its antigen remains unidentified. The DNA is omitted, as the CDR3 cannot be located on it reliably, and the CDR3 follows TCRdb's listing.

This chain uses TRBV28 with TRBJ2-7. The sample in question was PBMCs, obtained at disease progression, from a patient treated with ibrutinib. The clonotype originates from a human donor with chronic lymphocytic leukemia. CDR3 sequence reads: CASSFGLGIYF.